This T cell receptor (beta chain) was profiled in a study of technical replicates of blood from several donors. Germline V CDR1 and CDR2: MNHNY, SVGAGI (reference sequence). V lost 6 bases and J lost 2; bases outside the gene matches: 3. The CDR3 loop spans 15 amino acids. The table came from immunoSEQ multiplex PCR; TCRdb's copy has only in-frame clones and leaves some out. The profile shows 75,000 to 95,000 clones, about 94% of them singletons. This TCR derives from a human donor in good health. Input material: T cells isolated from PBMCs. V is TRBV6-6 and J is TRBJ2-5, with 13 bases that match TRBD2. The CDR3 protein is CASRGLAGYQETQYF. Here the CDR3 DNA reads TGTGCCAGCAGGGGACTAGCGGGGTATCAAGAGACCCAGTACTTC.